What follows are 5 T cell receptor beta chains derived from one specimen sequenced in a study of T cells in pancreatic ductal adenocarcinoma. Surgery without prior neoadjuvant therapy was the treatment of the selected pancreatic ductal adenocarcinoma patients. Clones were read by immunoSEQ multiplex PCR, and TCRdb kept only the in-frame ones, dropping some. Here the sample spans under 6,500 clones, approximately 70% being singletons. Sequencing used pancreatic tumor tissue. Receptor source: a human donor with pancreatic ductal adenocarcinoma.

This chain connects TRBV28 to TRBJ2-1, with TRBD2 matching 9 bases. The CDR3 extends over 16 amino acids. From germline, CDR1 is MDHEN and CDR2 SYDVKM. The trim removed 7 bases at V and 2 bases at J, leaving 9 bases unmatched. CDR3 nucleotides: TGTGCCAGCATTCCCTTGGGCGGGGGGGCCTACAATGAGCAGTTCTTC. It translates to CASIPLGGGAYNEQFF.

This chain links TRBV10-2 with TRBJ1-3; D may be TRBD1 (5 bases). This CDR3 is 16 amino acids long. Germline lookup yields CDR1 WSHSY and CDR2 SAAADI. The V and J ends lost 4 bases and 0 bases respectively, with 13 bases between them. CDR3 nucleotides: TGCGCCAGCAGTGGCTGGGGACTGCCCTCTGGAAACACCATATATTTT. Residues: CASSGWGLPSGNTIYF.

This chain links TRBV10-3 with TRBJ1-3, with 7 bases aligning to TRBD1. V was pared by 3 bases and J by 0 bases, with 8 bases of the junction left unmatched. The CDR3 loop spans 17 amino acids. Germline loops: CDR1 ENHRY, CDR2 SYGVKD. In nucleotides, the CDR3 is TGTGCCATCAGTGATTCGATCGGACAGGCCTCTGGAAACACCATATATTTT. Protein product: CAISDSIGQASGNTIYF.

This rearrangement joins TRBV7-2 to TRBJ2-1; D might be TRBD2 (7 bases). Looked up from germline, CDR1 is SGHTA and CDR2 is FQGNSA. The CDR3 covers 17 residues. V was cut by 1 base and J by 1 base, with 14 bases left in between. The CDR3 spells CASSLVLGGASYNEQFF. For the CDR3, the DNA is TGTGCCAGCAGCTTAGTTCTGGGGGGGGCTTCCTACAATGAGCAGTTCTTC.

This chain links TRBV20-1 with TRBJ2-5; D gene uncertain. The V end was cut by 6 bases, the J end by 5 bases, with 10 bases between. Germline lookup yields CDR1 DFQATT and CDR2 SNEGSKA (reference sequence). The CDR3 spans 11 residues. Here the CDR3 reads CSARPLETQYF. The CDR3 coding sequence is TGCAGTGCGAGACCCCTGGAGACCCAGTACTTC.